This T cell receptor beta chain was sequenced during a study of cytotoxic CD8 clonotypes in ibrutinib-treated CLL (dated by TCRdb to about 2021). Turning to the overall study: The cohort included around 15 treatment-naive and approximately eleven relapsed/refractory patients; 17 to 18 were IGHV unmutated. Responses were partial in some 24 patients and complete in 2; after median 68 months follow-up, about 15 stayed in remission and approximately twelve progressed. Response samples were obtained after a median of 12 months of treatment, with a range of roughly 6 to 36 months. On average, each sample had about 250,000 productive templates and more than 85,000 productive rearrangements. Of the 85 to 95 participants in the trial, 25 to 30 had longitudinal samples available. Cryopreserved peripheral blood mononuclear cells were collected at three points: before therapy, at response, and at either sustained remission or disease progression. All remission and progressive disease samples were collected while patients were still receiving ibrutinib. What the research found in general, with its limitations: Public clonotypes were rare and either shrank or stayed stable during treatment, and the rise in clonality at ibrutinib response reflected expansion of private clonotypes. At ibrutinib response clonality went up, during sustained remission it held steady, and at progression it dropped back toward baseline. Sampling times were not matched between sustained-remission and progressing patients, and lymph node repertoires were not studied. Baseline clonality was found to be higher than that of age-matched healthy donors and was strongly correlated with circulating CD8+ T-cell counts.

This clone was seen repeatedly, ten times or more. Its antigen has not been determined. No quality values exist for individual bases; no much larger clone is one base distant. Each clonotype received, on average, around 9.6x coverage in deep resolution sequencing performed on a MiSeq, where the target depth lay between 1 in 1 million and 1 in 200,000 T cells. The immunoSEQ hsTCRB Kit was used to generate the TCR beta libraries. The study's own analysis went as follows. ImmunoSEQ Data Assistant and ImmunoSEQ Analyzer were used for data analysis, and V, D and J genes were assigned according to IMGT definitions. Clonality, with values ranging from 0 to 1, was calculated as one minus the normalized Shannon entropy of productive rearrangement frequencies. Only overrepresented clonotypes making up at least 0.05% of each patient's repertoire were included in the public clonotype analysis. About a dozen age-matched healthy donor repertoires from immuneACCESS served as clonality controls. As stored in TCRdb, this immuneACCESS dataset retains in-frame rearrangements with V and J assigned. A fraction of the clones does not appear; measured against another copy, unresolved V genes explain less than half of the discrepancy, and the remainder lacks a known reason. From that table come the V and J calls and clone size; the DNA was used to work out D and trimming. This sample lists about 63,000 clones; approximately 62% were detected once. The ten largest clones take up 14% to 15% of the sample.

The time point label of this sample denotes: about 11 months on ibrutinib. Around 2 micrograms of genomic DNA were extracted from cryopreserved PBMCs for TCR beta library preparation. Longitudinal blood samples from CLL patients on ibrutinib monotherapy underwent high-throughput TCR beta sequencing. The patients took part in an open-label, single-center phase 2 trial of ibrutinib monotherapy. The sequence came from a human donor with chronic lymphocytic leukemia. Sequenced here: PBMCs, sampled after 12 months of ibrutinib treatment.

The CDR3 is CASTPAGGYEQFF. In nucleotides, the sequence is TGTGCCAGCACCCCAGCAGGGGGATATGAGCAGTTCTTC. The rearrangement combines TRBV6-5 with TRBJ2-1, and 7 bases in between align with TRBD1. Taken from the germline V gene, the CDR1 and CDR2 loops are MNHEY and SVGAGI. Here V drops 7 bases and J drops 8 bases, and the junction holds 8 bases not matched to any gene. Including the terminal cysteine and phenylalanine, the CDR3 comprises 13 residues. Of all the DNA, just the CDR3 is kept, 39 bases in frame from base 1.